This T cell receptor beta chain emerged from a study of Graves' ophthalmopathy and Graves' hyperthyroidism. Study observations and caveats: The model achieved about 64% sensitivity and approximately 74% specificity for ophthalmopathy progression. Blood also harbored most expanded thyroid clonotypes above 0.001 frequency. Sensitivity reached approximately 85% and specificity 81.08% for a 13-signature model separating ophthalmopathy from stable hyperthyroidism.

The CDR3 spans 15 residues. The trim removed 6 bases at V and 4 bases at J, leaving 7 bases unmatched. With respect to this clonotype: Its antigen is still unknown.

Researchers took RNA transcripts and amplified TCR beta CDR3 regions from them. RT-PCR was first run with HTBI primers, then multiplex PCR in a second round. Each CDR3 protein is one row after TCRdb ran MiXCR on the multiplex PCR reads. The table shows hundreds of thousands of distinct CDR3 sequences, with approximately 39% occurring only once. Moderate-to-severe activity, CAS at least 3, NOSPECS at least 4 and duration under 3 months characterized donors with ophthalmopathy. The J gene is TRBJ1-2, the V gene TRBV12-3 or TRBV12-4, with 11 positions matching TRBD1. Sequencing used peripheral blood. This receptor was obtained from an adult man with Graves' ophthalmopathy. CDR3 nucleotides: TGTGCCAGCAGCCCGGACAGGGGGCTGATCTATGGCTACACCTTC. Protein: CASSPDRGLIYGYTF.